This passage covers 25 T cell receptor beta chains from one sample sequenced in a study of blood T cell repertoires in COVID-19. Using immunoSEQ multiplex PCR, the repertoire was profiled, and TCRdb retains in-frame clones only, with some absent. The profile covers under 250,000 clones, with approximately 87% appearing a single time and 2.5% to 3% taken by the ten largest. Sequencing input: peripheral blood. The receptors stem from a woman in her 70s with active or convalescent COVID-19.

This clone has a single count. V gene TRBV3-1 (or the pseudogene TRBV3-2) combines with J gene TRBJ1-2; TRBD1 matches 7 bases. The CDR3 spans 14 residues. The J segment lost 3 bases and the V segment lost 4 bases, leaving 5 bases of the junction unmatched. Germline assignment: CDR1 LGHDT and CDR2 YNNKEL (reference sequence). The CDR3: CASSPRDRYYGYTF. The CDR3 DNA is TGTGCCAGCAGCCCCCGGGACAGATACTATGGCTACACCTTC.

V and J are TRBV7-9 and TRBJ2-3; D might be TRBD2 (5 bases). Germline V CDR1 and CDR2: SEHNR, FQNEAQ (reference sequence). Trimming removed 3 bases from V and 0 bases from J, with 7 bases in between. This CDR3 comprises 14 residues. In nucleotides, the CDR3 is TGTGCCAGCAGCTTTAGCGTAAGCACAGATACGCAGTATTTT. Translating gives CASSFSVSTDTQYF.

The chain combines TRBV28 with TRBJ2-2, with D unresolved. The V end was cut by 4 bases, the J end by 1 base, with 4 bases between. The CDR3 length is 13 residues. Germline-derived CDR1 and CDR2 are MDHEN and SYDVKM. CDR3 bases: TGTGCCAGCAGTTCAGTGAACACCGGGGAGCTGTTTTTT. It specifies CASSSVNTGELFF.

V is TRBV5-4 and J is TRBJ1-3; D possibly corresponds to TRBD1 (6 bases). Germline V gene lookup returns CDR1 SGHNT and CDR2 YYREEE (reference sequence). The CDR3 is 13 residues long. V lost 2 bases to trimming and J lost 8 bases, with 11 bases between them. CDR3: CASSFGGGDTIYF. The DNA of the CDR3 is TGTGCCAGCAGCTTTGGGGGCGGTGACACCATATATTTT.

The chain links TRBV11-3 to TRBJ2-7, with 9 positions matching TRBD2. The length of the CDR3 is 15 residues. Germline V gives CDR1 SGHNT, CDR2 YENEEA. V gave up 5 bases and J gave up 3 bases; unmatched junction bases: 8. CDR3 protein: CASSQVGLAGYEQYF. The CDR3, as DNA: TGTGCCAGCAGCCAAGTGGGACTAGCTGGCTACGAGCAGTACTTC.

The V and J genes are TRBV3-1 (or the pseudogene TRBV3-2) and TRBJ1-2; D is possibly TRBD1 (6 bases). This CDR3 spans 16 amino acids. CDR1 is LGHDT, CDR2 YNNKEL, per germline (reference sequence). Trimming stripped 0 bases from V and 2 bases from J, with 13 bases between. This CDR3 is CASSQERGGGNYGYTF. The DNA of the CDR3 is TGTGCCAGCAGCCAAGAGAGGGGGGGAGGAAACTATGGCTACACCTTC.

The rearrangement uses TRBV19 and TRBJ1-2, with 11 bases that match TRBD1. J gave up 4 bases and V 5 bases, and 3 bases lay outside the gene matches. The germline V gene has CDR1 LNHDA and CDR2 SQIVND (reference sequence). CDR3 length equals 14 residues. In nucleotides, the CDR3 is TGTGCCAGTAGTGGAGGGACAGGGGGCTATGGCTACACCTTC. Amino acids: CASSGGTGGYGYTF.

The count of this clone is one. CDR3 DNA sequence: TGTGCCAGTAGTCCCTTTGGACAGGGCAACTATGGCTACACCTTC. Its protein product is CASSPFGQGNYGYTF. The genes are TRBV19 and TRBJ1-2; 8 nucleotides match TRBD1. The CDR3 loop spans 15 amino acids. The V segment lost 5 bases and the J segment 2 bases; nucleotides outside the gene matches: 7. Germline V gives CDR1 LNHDA, CDR2 SQIVND (reference sequence).

The V call is TRBV7-9, the J call TRBJ2-6, with TRBD1 matching 8 bases. With 2 bases clipped from V and 4 bases from J, the junction kept 4 bases outside the gene matches. The CDR3 has 16 residues. Germline CDR1 is SEHNR and CDR2 is FQNEAQ (reference sequence). CDR3 sequence reads: CASSLYRGKGANVLTF. The CDR3 DNA sequence: TGTGCCAGCAGCTTATACAGGGGGAAAGGGGCCAACGTCCTGACTTTC.

The chain recombines TRBV3-1 (or the pseudogene TRBV3-2) with TRBJ2-7, with TRBD2 identical over 8 bases. The CDR3 spans 15 residues. V gave up 0 bases and J gave up 2 bases; unmatched junction bases: 3. CDR1 and CDR2 from the germline V gene are LGHDT and YNNKEL (reference sequence). DNA for the CDR3: TGTGCCAGCAGCCAAGAGGGGCGGGAGGCCTACGAGCAGTACTTC. It specifies CASSQEGREAYEQYF.

The chain has TRBV12-3 or TRBV12-4 and TRBJ1-2; TRBD1 agrees at 8 bases. Losses at the gene ends were 3 bases for V and 8 bases for J; bases not matched to a gene: 5. This CDR3 has 13 residues. The CDR3 nucleotides read TGTGCCAGCAGTTTGACAGGGGCGGAAGGCTACACCTTC. Translated, it gives CASSLTGAEGYTF.

V and J are TRBV5-1 and TRBJ2-3, with D possibly being TRBD1 (6 bases). CDR1 SGHRS and CDR2 YFSETQ come from the germline V gene. This CDR3 has 14 residues. V was pared by 4 bases and J by 2 bases, with 11 bases between. The CDR3 region has the DNA TGCGCCAGCAGCCGGACAGTTTCCACAGATACGCAGTATTTT. It encodes CASSRTVSTDTQYF.

The rearrangement links TRBV18 to TRBJ2-2, with D perhaps matching TRBD1 (8 bases). V was shortened by 4 bases and J by 5 bases, with 14 bases between the two germline ends. The CDR3 has 15 residues. The germline gives CDR1 KGHSH, CDR2 LQKENI. This chain's CDR3 is CASSRPQGGTGELFF. In nucleotides, the CDR3 is TGTGCCAGCTCACGTCCACAGGGGGGGACCGGGGAGCTGTTTTTT.

V usage is TRBV2 and J usage is TRBJ1-6, with TRBD1 matching 8 bases. CDR1 and CDR2 (germline): SNHLY, FYNNEI. V gave up 3 bases and J gave up 10 bases; unmatched junction bases: 5. The CDR3 runs 14 residues. Here the CDR3 DNA reads TGTGCCAGCAGTGAGACAGGGGAAGAGTCACCCCTCCACTTT. The encoded protein is CASSETGEESPLHF.

This rearrangement joins TRBV5-4 to TRBJ1-6; D may be TRBD1 (5 bases). Trimming took off 4 bases at V and 7 bases at J, with 15 bases between the two ends. The CDR3 spans 15 residues. In germline, CDR1 is SGHNT, CDR2 YYREEE (reference sequence). The CDR3 nucleotides read TGTGCCAGCAGCAAAGAGTGGGGGGGGAATTCACCCCTCCACTTT. Protein sequence: CASSKEWGGNSPLHF.

The rearrangement links TRBV5-4 to TRBJ2-7; 9 bases align to TRBD1. The CDR3 covers 15 residues. V lost 4 bases to trimming and J lost 5 bases; unmatched junction nucleotides: 10. The germline V gene encodes CDR1 SGHNT and CDR2 YYREEE (reference sequence). In DNA form, the CDR3 reads TGTGCCAGCAGCAAGACCGGGACAGGGTACGACGAGCAGTACTTC. This gives the protein CASSKTGTGYDEQYF.

Ten or more counts support this clone. The chain employs TRBV2 and TRBJ2-1; D is ambiguous. Germline lookup yields CDR1 SNHLY and CDR2 FYNNEI. V was shortened by 7 bases and J by 5 bases, with 15 bases between the two germline ends. This CDR3 has 14 residues. The CDR3 loop is CASTQVLRHNEQFF. The CDR3, as DNA: TGTGCCAGCACGCAGGTCCTCAGGCACAATGAGCAGTTCTTC.

The V gene is TRBV5-1, the J gene TRBJ2-2; D unresolved. Germline CDR1 and CDR2: SGHRS and YFSETQ. Trimming cost V 2 bases and J 4 bases, with 12 bases left between them. This CDR3 has 15 residues. CDR3 bases: TGCGCCAGCAGCTTCCAACCACAGTCCACCGGGGAGCTGTTTTTT. This codes for CASSFQPQSTGELFF.

The rearrangement uses TRBV4-1 and TRBJ1-1, with 8 bases that match TRBD1. Trimming at V came to 4 bases and at J to 4 bases, leaving 14 bases not matched to a gene. CDR3 length equals 17 residues. Germline values: CDR1 MGHRA, CDR2 YSYEKL. The DNA of the CDR3 is TGCGCCAGCAGCCCGATCCCCTTAATAACAGGGGGCACTGAAGCTTTCTTT. Translating gives CASSPIPLITGGTEAFF.

Only a few counts were recorded for this clone. The gene calls are TRBV28 and TRBJ2-7; weak D call: TRBD1 (6 bases). The CDR3 is 16 residues long. V was cut by 8 bases and J by 6 bases, with 26 bases left in between. Germline CDR1 is MDHEN and CDR2 is SYDVKM. Here the CDR3 reads CASHHKSFGQRVEQYF. The CDR3, as DNA: TGTGCCAGCCATCACAAGTCGTTCGGACAGAGAGTCGAGCAGTACTTC. Full variable domain (missing parts from reference TRBV28 and TRBJ2-7): DVKVTQSSRYLVKRTGEKVFLECVQDMDHENMFWYRQDPGLGLRLIYFSYDVKMKEKGDIPEGYSVSREKKERFSLILESASTNQTSMYLCASHHKSFGQRVEQYFGPGTRLTVT.

CDR3 in DNA: TGTGCCAGCAGCTTGGGGCAGGTATCCTACAATGAGCAGTTCTTC. Translating gives CASSLGQVSYNEQFF. The chain employs TRBV5-6 and TRBJ2-1; D not certain. CDR1 is SGHDT, CDR2 YYEEEE, per germline. Trimming stripped 0 bases from V and 1 base from J, with 8 bases between. This CDR3 comprises 15 residues. Filled out from reference TRBV5-6 and TRBJ2-1, the complete variable domain reads DAGVTQSPTHLIKTRGQQVTLRCSPKSGHDTVSWYQQALGQGPQFIFQYYEEEERQRGNFPDRFSGHQFPNYSSELNVNALLLGDSALYLCASSLGQVSYNEQFFGPGTRLTVL.

The rearrangement links TRBV7-9 to TRBJ1-4, with D possibly TRBD1 on 5 matching bases. Germline V gene data show CDR1 as SEHNR and CDR2 as FQNEAQ (reference sequence). The length of the CDR3 is 15 residues. The V end was cut by 4 bases, the J end by 8 bases, with 17 bases between. As DNA, the CDR3 is TGTGCCAGCAGCTCCTCTGAGCAGGGCGGCGAAAAACTGTTTTTT. Translation gives CASSSSEQGGEKLFF.

This clone was recorded once. This chain joins TRBV5-4 and TRBJ1-1; D is unclear. V lost 1 base, J lost 2 bases, and 9 bases lay in between. The CDR3 spans 14 residues. The V gene's germline CDR1 is SGHNT and CDR2 YYREEE (reference sequence). The CDR3 DNA follows: TGTGCCAGCAGCTTGAGTGGCAGAAACACTGAAGCTTTCTTT. It yields the protein CASSLSGRNTEAFF.

V usage is TRBV27 and J usage is TRBJ2-7; 9 bases map to TRBD2. Germline V CDR1 and CDR2: MNHEY, SMNVEV (reference sequence). After removal of 6 bases from V and 2 bases from J, the junction contained 8 bases not matched to a gene. The length of the CDR3 is 15 residues. CDR3 sequence reads: CASRPTSGGAYEQYF. The CDR3 nucleotides read TGTGCCAGCAGACCGACTAGCGGAGGGGCCTACGAGCAGTACTTC.

The chain employs TRBV16 and TRBJ1-1; 8 bases are a match to TRBD1. CDR3 length: 14 amino acids. Germline CDR1 and CDR2: KGHSY and FQNENV. V trimming: 3 bases; J trimming: 5 bases; junction bases outside the gene matches: 5. DNA for the CDR3: TGTGCCAGCAGCCAGTCAGGGGGCGAGACTGAAGCTTTCTTT. This encodes CASSQSGGETEAFF. Looking up the rest from reference TRBV16 and TRBJ1-1 gives the full variable domain: GEEVAQTPKHLVRGEGQKAKLYCAPIKGHSYVFWYQQVLKNEFKFLISFQNENVFDETGMPKERFSAKCLPNSPCSLEIQATKLEDSAVYFCASSQSGGETEAFFGQGTRLTVV.